This TCR beta chain was profiled in a study of blood T cells in healthy people across ages. Overall study findings and caveats: Long-lived donors carried more naive CD4+ cells and greater diversity than aged donors. A roughly linear age-dependent decrease characterized TCR beta diversity per million T cells.

The CDR3 consists of 14 residues. Germline CDR1 and CDR2: SGHRS and YFSETQ. Trimming took 0 bases from V and 7 from J, leaving 10 bases between them. Through a sample-barcoded 5' primer and a J-beta primer mix, a second PCR was run for roughly 7 to 12 cycles. TCRdb passed the 5' RACE reads through MiXCR, listing each CDR3 protein once. In the table there are roughly 930,000 distinct CDR3 sequences, about 44% of which are singletons. RNA extraction gave at least 6 micrograms of total RNA per sample. This clonotype turned up a few times. Its antigen is not identified. This rearrangement joins TRBV5-1 to TRBJ1-4; D might be TRBD1 (5 bases). The TCR sequence derives from a man aged 25 to 40 in good health. Material: blood. This chain's CDR3 is CASSLGRAGEKLFF. The CDR3 DNA sequence: TGCGCCAGCAGCTTGGGCAGGGCGGGTGAAAAACTGTTTTTT.